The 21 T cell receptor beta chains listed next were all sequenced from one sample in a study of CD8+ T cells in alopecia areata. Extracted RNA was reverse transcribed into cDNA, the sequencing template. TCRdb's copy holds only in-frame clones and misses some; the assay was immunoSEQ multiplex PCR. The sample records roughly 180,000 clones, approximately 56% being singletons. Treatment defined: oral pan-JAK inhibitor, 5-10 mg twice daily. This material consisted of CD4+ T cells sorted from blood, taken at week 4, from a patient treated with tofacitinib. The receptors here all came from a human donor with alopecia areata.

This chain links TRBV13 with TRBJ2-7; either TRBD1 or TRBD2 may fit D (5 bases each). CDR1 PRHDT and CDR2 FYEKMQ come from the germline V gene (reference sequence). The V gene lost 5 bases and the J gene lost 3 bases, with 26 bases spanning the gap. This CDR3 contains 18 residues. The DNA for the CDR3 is TGTGCCAGCAGCCGGCGAGATTCGGGGCGCCCACCCCTCTACGAGCAGTACTTC. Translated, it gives CASSRRDSGRPPLYEQYF.

The CDR3 DNA reads TGTGCCACCAGCAGAGATCTAAGACCGAGCTATAATTCACCCCTCCACTTT. Residues: CATSRDLRPSYNSPLHF. This rearrangement joins TRBV15 to TRBJ1-6, with unresolved D. The CDR3 is made up of 17 amino acids. Germline V gene sequence: CDR1 LNHNV, CDR2 YYDKDF (reference sequence). The ends were cut back, 0 bases at V and 3 bases at J, with 12 bases in the middle.

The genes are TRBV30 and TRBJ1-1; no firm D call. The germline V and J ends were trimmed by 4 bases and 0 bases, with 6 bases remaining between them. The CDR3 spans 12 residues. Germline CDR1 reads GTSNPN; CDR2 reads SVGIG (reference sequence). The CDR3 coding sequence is TGTGCCTGGAACAGATTGAACACTGAAGCTTTCTTT. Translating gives CAWNRLNTEAFF. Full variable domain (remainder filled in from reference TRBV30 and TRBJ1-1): SQTIHQWPATLVQPVGSPLSLECTVEGTSNPNLYWYRQAAGRGLQLLFYSVGIGQISSEVPQNLSASRPQDRQFILSSKKLLLSDSGFYLCAWNRLNTEAFFGQGTRLTVV.

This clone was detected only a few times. DNA of the CDR3: TGCGCCAGCCGCGAGGAGGGAGGCCCGGGAGATACGCAGTATTTT. It codes for CASREEGGPGDTQYF. This rearrangement joins TRBV5-1 to TRBJ2-3; D may be TRBD2 (6 bases). V was clipped by 7 bases and J by 5 bases, with 20 bases between them. Germline CDR1 reads SGHRS; CDR2 reads YFSETQ. The CDR3 has 15 residues.

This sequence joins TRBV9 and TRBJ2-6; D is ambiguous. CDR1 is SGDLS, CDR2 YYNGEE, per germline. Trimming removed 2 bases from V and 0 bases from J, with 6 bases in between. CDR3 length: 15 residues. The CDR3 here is CASSVRSSGANVLTF. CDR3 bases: TGTGCCAGCAGCGTCAGGAGCTCTGGGGCCAACGTCCTGACTTTC. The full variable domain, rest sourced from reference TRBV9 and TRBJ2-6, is DSGVTQTPKHLITATGQRVTLRCSPRSGDLSVYWYQQSLDQGLQFLIQYYNGEERAKGNILERFSAQQFPDLHSELNLSSLELGDSALYFCASSVRSSGANVLTFGAGSRLTVL.

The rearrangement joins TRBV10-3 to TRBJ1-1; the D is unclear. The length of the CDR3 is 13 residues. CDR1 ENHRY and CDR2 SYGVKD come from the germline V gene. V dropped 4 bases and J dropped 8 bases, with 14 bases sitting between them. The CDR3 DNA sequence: TGTGCCATCAGTGGCACCCTCGGAGGGGAAGCTTTCTTT. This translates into CAISGTLGGEAFF.

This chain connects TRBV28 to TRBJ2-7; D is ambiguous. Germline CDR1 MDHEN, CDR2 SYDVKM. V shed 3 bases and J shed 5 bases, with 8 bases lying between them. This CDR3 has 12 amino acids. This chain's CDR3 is CASSLQPNEQYF. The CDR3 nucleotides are TGTGCCAGCAGTTTGCAGCCAAACGAGCAGTACTTC.

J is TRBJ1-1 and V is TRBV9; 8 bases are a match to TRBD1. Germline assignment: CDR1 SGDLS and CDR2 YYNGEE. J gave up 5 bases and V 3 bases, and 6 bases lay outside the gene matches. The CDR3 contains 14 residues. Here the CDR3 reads CASSATGELTEAFF. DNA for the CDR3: TGTGCCAGCAGCGCGACAGGGGAACTAACTGAAGCTTTCTTT.

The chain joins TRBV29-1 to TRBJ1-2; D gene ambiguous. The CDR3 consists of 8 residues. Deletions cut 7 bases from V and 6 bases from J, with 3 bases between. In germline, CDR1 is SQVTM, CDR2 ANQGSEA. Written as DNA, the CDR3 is TGCAGCGCCGATGGCTACACCTTC. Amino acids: CSADGYTF. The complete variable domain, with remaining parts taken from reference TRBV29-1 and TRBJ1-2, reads SAVISQKPSRDICQRGTSLTIQCQVDSQVTMMFWYRQQPGQSLTLIATANQGSEATYESGFVIDKFPISRPNLTFSTLTVSNMSPEDSSIYLCSADGYTFGSGTRLTVV.

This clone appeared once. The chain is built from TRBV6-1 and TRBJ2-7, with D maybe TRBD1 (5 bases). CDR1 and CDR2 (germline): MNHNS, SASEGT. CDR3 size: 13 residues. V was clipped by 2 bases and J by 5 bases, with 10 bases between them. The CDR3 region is CASSEQGTHEQYF. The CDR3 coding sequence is TGTGCCAGCAGTGAACAGGGCACCCACGAGCAGTACTTC.

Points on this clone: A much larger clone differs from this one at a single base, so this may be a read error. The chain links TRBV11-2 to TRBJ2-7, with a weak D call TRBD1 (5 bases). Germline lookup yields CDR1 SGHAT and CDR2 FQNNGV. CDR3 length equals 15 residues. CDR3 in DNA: TGTGCCAGCGGCTTAGAAGACAGAGCCTCCTACGAGCAGTACTTC. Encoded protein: CASGLEDRASYEQYF.

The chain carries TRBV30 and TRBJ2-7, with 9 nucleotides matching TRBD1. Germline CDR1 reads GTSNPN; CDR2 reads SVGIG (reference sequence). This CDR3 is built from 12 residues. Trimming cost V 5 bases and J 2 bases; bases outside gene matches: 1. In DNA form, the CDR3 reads TGTGCCTGGGGGGACAGGGCCTACGAGCAGTACTTC. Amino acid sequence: CAWGDRAYEQYF.

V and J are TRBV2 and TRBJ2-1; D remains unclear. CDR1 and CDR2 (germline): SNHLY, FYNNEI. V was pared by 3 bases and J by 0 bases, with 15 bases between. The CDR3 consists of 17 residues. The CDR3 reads CASSDGKVLSSYNEQFF. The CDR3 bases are TGTGCCAGCAGTGACGGAAAGGTGCTCAGCTCCTACAATGAGCAGTTCTTC.

As DNA, the CDR3 is TGTGCCAGCAGCGGCGGACGGGGGCCCGAGCAGTACTTC. Translating gives CASSGGRGPEQYF. The J gene is TRBJ2-7, the V gene TRBV9, with D possibly called TRBD1 or TRBD2 (6 bases each). The V end lost 3 bases, the J end lost 6 bases, and 13 bases lay between the germline ends. The CDR3 covers 13 residues. Germline-derived CDR1 and CDR2 are SGDLS and YYNGEE.

CDR3 DNA: TGCAGCGTTGCCCAAATCGAAGCTTTCTTT. As protein: CSVAQIEAFF. The chain combines TRBV29-1 with TRBJ1-1; D not certain. The CDR3 length is 10 residues. The V gene's germline CDR1 is SQVTM and CDR2 ANQGSEA. V lost 4 bases and J lost 8, with 8 bases in between.

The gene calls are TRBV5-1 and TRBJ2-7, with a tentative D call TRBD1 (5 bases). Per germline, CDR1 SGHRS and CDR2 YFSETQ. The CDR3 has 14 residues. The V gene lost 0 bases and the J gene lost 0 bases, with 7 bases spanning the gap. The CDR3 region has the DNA TGCGCCAGCAGCTTGGGACAGACCTCCTACGAGCAGTACTTC. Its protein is CASSLGQTSYEQYF.

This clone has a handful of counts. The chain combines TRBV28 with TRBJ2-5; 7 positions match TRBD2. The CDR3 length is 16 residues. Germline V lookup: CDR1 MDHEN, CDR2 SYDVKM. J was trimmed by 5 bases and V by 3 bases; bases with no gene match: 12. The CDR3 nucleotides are TGTGCCAGCAGTTTTACTCCCGGAGTGGGGGGGGAGACCCAGTACTTC. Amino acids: CASSFTPGVGGETQYF. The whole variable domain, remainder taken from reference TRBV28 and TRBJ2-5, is DVKVTQSSRYLVKRTGEKVFLECVQDMDHENMFWYRQDPGLGLRLIYFSYDVKMKEKGDIPEGYSVSREKKERFSLILESASTNQTSMYLCASSFTPGVGGETQYFGPGTRLLVL.

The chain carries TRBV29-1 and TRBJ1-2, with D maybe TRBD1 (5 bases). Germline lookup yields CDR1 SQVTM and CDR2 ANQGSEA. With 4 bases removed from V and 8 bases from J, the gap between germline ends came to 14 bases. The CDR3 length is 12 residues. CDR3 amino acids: CSVVQGAGGYTF. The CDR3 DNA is TGCAGCGTTGTACAAGGGGCTGGGGGCTACACCTTC.

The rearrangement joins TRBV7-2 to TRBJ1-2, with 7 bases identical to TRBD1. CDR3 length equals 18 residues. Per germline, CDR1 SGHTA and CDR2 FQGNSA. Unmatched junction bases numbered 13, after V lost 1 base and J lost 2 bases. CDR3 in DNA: TGTGCCAGCAGCTTAGTCTATAGGGGGCGTCAGCCGAACTATGGCTACACCTTC. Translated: CASSLVYRGRQPNYGYTF.

The CDR3 reads CASGESSRTEAFF. The CDR3 DNA sequence: TGTGCCAGTGGGGAAAGCTCTCGGACTGAAGCTTTCTTT. The V and J genes are TRBV27 and TRBJ1-1; no reliable D call. With 9 bases removed from V and 5 bases from J, the gap between germline ends came to 16 bases. CDR3 length: 13 amino acids. Germline V lookup: CDR1 MNHEY, CDR2 SMNVEV (reference sequence).

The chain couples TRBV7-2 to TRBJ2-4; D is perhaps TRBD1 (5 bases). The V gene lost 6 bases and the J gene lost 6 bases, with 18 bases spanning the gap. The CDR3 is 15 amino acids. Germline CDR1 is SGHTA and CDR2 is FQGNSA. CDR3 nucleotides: TGTGCCAGCAGGCAGACAGCAACCATGGGAAACATTCAGTACTTC. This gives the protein CASRQTATMGNIQYF.